Listed below are T cell receptor beta chains from one sample, sequenced in a study of low-dose radiotherapy and immunotherapy resistance in tumors. A single record per CDR3 protein comes from TCRdb applying MiXCR to the reads. The sample shows roughly 54,000 distinct CDR3 sequences, around 27% of them seen only once. The material was PBMCs, obtained before treatment. These TCRs come from a male donor with prostate cancer. Both conserved end residues are part of each CDR3. A D gene is named only where the DNA matches it firmly. The size of a clone is reported for some rows only, either as once, few or many, or as a class for expanded clones.

d_call j_call v_call clone_size cdr3_nt cdr3_aa
NA TRBJ2-2 TRBV11-2 many TGTGCCAGCAGCGGGAATAGAACGAGACGAGGGGAGCTGTTTTTT CASSGNRTRRGELFF
TRBD1 TRBJ1-5 TRBV3-1 NA TGTGCCAGCAGCTCAACAGGGGGCGAGGGTCAGCCCCAGCATTTT CASSSTGGEGQPQHF
TRBD1 TRBJ2-2 TRBV7-3 many TGTGCCAGCAGCTTAACTGGGACAGGGGGCCCCGGGGAGCTGTTTTTT CASSLTGTGGPGELFF
TRBD2 TRBJ2-3 TRBV5-1 many TGCGCCAGCAGCCAGCAGGCTAGCGGGAAGGCAGATACGCAGTATTTT CASSQQASGKADTQYF
NA TRBJ2-1 TRBV10-3 many TGTGCCATCAGTCCGGGACACCCTACAGATGAGCAGTTCTTC CAISPGHPTDEQFF
NA TRBJ2-1 TRBV11-3 medium-sized TGTGCCAGCAGCTTACCCACAGGGAGCTACAATGAGCAGTTCTTC CASSLPTGSYNEQFF
NA TRBJ2-7 TRBV29-1 NA TGCGTTGTCCTGGGCTACGAGCAGTACTTC CVVLGYEQYF
TRBD1 TRBJ2-7 TRBV12-3/TRBV12-4 many TGTGCCAGCAGTTCTCCCGGGACAGGGGGTTACGAGCAGTACTTC CASSSPGTGGYEQYF
NA TRBJ2-7 TRBV21-1 many TGTGCCAGCAGCAAAGAAGGGACAGGGGGGAGCGAGCAGTACTTC CASSKEGTGGSEQYF
TRBD1 TRBJ2-1 TRBV20-1 many TGCAGTGCTAGACACAGGGGGAGCTACAATGAGCAGTTCTTC CSARHRGSYNEQFF
TRBD1 TRBJ2-7 TRBV30 many TGTGCCTGGAGTGGGGCAGGGGGCTACGAGCAGTACTTC CAWSGAGGYEQYF
NA TRBJ2-7 TRBV5-1 NA TGCGCCAGCAGCCCGGCAGGGGCCCACGAGCAGTACTTC CASSPAGAHEQYF
NA TRBJ2-5 TRBV5-1 many TGCGCCAGCAGCTTGGCCGGGAGTGGAGAGACCCAGTACTTC CASSLAGSGETQYF
NA TRBJ2-5 TRBV15 many TGTGCCACCAGCGGAAATCGGCGTCCATCTCGGGGGACCCAGTACTTC CATSGNRRPSRGTQYF
TRBD2 TRBJ2-3 TRBV5-1 many TGCGCCAGCAGCTTAAGACTAGCTTCAGGAGATACGCAGTATTTT CASSLRLASGDTQYF
NA TRBJ2-3 TRBV27 many TGTGCCAGCAGGACGAGGGTGTTCTGGACAGATACGCAGTATTTT CASRTRVFWTDTQYF
TRBD1 TRBJ2-7 TRBV10-3 many TGTGCCTCTGCTCCGGGACAGGGGCCCTACGAGCAGTACTTC CASAPGQGPYEQYF
TRBD2 TRBJ2-3 TRBV12-3/TRBV12-4 many TGTGCCAGCATCCGGGGCGGGGGGGCCCATACGCAGTATTTT CASIRGGGAHTQYF
NA TRBJ2-7 TRBV29-1 NA TGCAGCGTTGAAGATGGAAAGGGTGAGTCCTACGAGCAGTACTTC CSVEDGKGESYEQYF
TRBD2 TRBJ2-1 TRBV12-3/TRBV12-4 NA TGTGCCAGCGAATCGGCGGGAGGGCCAGTGGATGAGCAGTTCTTC CASESAGGPVDEQFF
TRBD2 TRBJ2-2 TRBV27 medium-sized TGTGCCAGCAGTTCCCGGACTAGCGGGAGGGCTACCACCGGGGAGCTGTTTTTT CASSSRTSGRATTGELFF
TRBD2 TRBJ2-1 TRBV9 NA TGTGCCAGCAGTGCGCCCGGGACTAGCGGGGCCCCCAATCAGCTCTTC CASSAPGTSGAPNQLF
NA TRBJ1-2 TRBV10-3 many TGTGCCATCAGTGAGTTGAAGACAGGCGTAGGTGGCTACACCTTC CAISELKTGVGGYTF
NA TRBJ1-3 TRBV29-1 NA TGCAGCATCCGTGAAGGGTACTCTGGAAACACCATATATTTT CSIREGYSGNTIYF
NA TRBJ2-2 TRBV10-1 many TGCGCCAGCAGTGAAATAGGGGGCACCGGGGAGCTGTTTTTT CASSEIGGTGELFF
NA TRBJ1-2 TRBV12-3/TRBV12-4 many TGTGCCAGCAGCTCTAGGGGGGAGCCGTCTAACTATGGCTACACCTTC CASSSRGEPSNYGYTF
TRBD1 TRBJ2-7 TRBV5-6 NA TGTGCCAGCAGCTTGCGGGACAGCCTCTACGAGCAGTACTTC CASSLRDSLYEQYF
TRBD1 TRBJ2-4 TRBV28 many TGTGCCAGCAGTTTACCGGGACAGATAGCCAAAAACATTCAGTACTTC CASSLPGQIAKNIQYF
NA TRBJ2-7 TRBV2 NA TGTGCCAGCAGTCGGACTACCTCCTACGAGCAGTACTTC CASSRTTSYEQYF
NA TRBJ2-1 TRBV5-1 many TGCGCCAGCAGCTTGGTCCTTGGGGTAGGCGAGCAGTTCTTC CASSLVLGVGEQFF
TRBD1 TRBJ2-3 TRBV20-1 many TGCAGTGCCAGCACAGGGGAAACGCAGTATTTT CSASTGETQYF
TRBD1 TRBJ1-2 TRBV7-6 few TGTGCCAGCAGCCACACGACAGGGAAAGGCTACACCTTC CASSHTTGKGYTF
NA TRBJ1-2 TRBV27 NA TGTGCCAGCAGTCCGGCGGCCCCGTCGGGGAATGGCTACACCTTC CASSPAAPSGNGYTF
NA TRBJ2-7 TRBV20-1 few TGCAGTGCCTTAGACGCCCGCTACGAGCAGTACTTC CSALDARYEQYF
TRBD2 TRBJ2-5 TRBV5-1 many TGCGCCAGCGGCGTAGCGGGAGGGGAGACCCAGTACTTC CASGVAGGETQYF
TRBD1 TRBJ2-7 TRBV3-1 many TGTGCCAGCAGCCCAGACAGGGGGCGGGAGCAGTACTTC CASSPDRGREQYF
TRBD2 TRBJ2-1 TRBV30 many TGTGCCTGGAGTGTTACTAGCGGGGGATACAATGAGCAGTTCTTC CAWSVTSGGYNEQFF
NA TRBJ2-2 TRBV7-6 many TGTGCCAGCAGCTTCGGGGACACCGGGGAGCTGTTTTTT CASSFGDTGELFF
NA TRBJ1-1 TRBV12-3/TRBV12-4 NA TGTGCCAGCAGTTTATCGGGGGCGAGCACTGAAGCTTTCTTT CASSLSGASTEAFF
NA TRBJ1-5 TRBV20-1 many TGCAGTGCTACAGCCGGGTCATCTAGCAATCAGCCCCAGCATTTT CSATAGSSSNQPQHF
NA TRBJ2-1 TRBV23-1 NA TGCGCCAGCAGCCCAGGGGGGGTGGCCTACAATGAGCAGTTCTTC CASSPGGVAYNEQFF
TRBD2 TRBJ2-1 TRBV7-2 many TGTGCCAGCAGCTCCTCAGCGGGGTACAATGAGCAGTTCTTC CASSSSAGYNEQFF
NA TRBJ1-5 TRBV19 NA TGTGCCAGTAGTATCCAGGGGCAGCCCCAGCATTTT CASSIQGQPQHF
NA TRBJ2-3 TRBV2 many TGTGCCAGCAGCGGGGACTCACGCACAGATACGCAGTATTTT CASSGDSRTDTQYF
TRBD1 TRBJ2-3 TRBV25-1 many TGTGCCAGCAGTGTCGGGACAGGGGCGACAGATACGCAGTATTTT CASSVGTGATDTQYF
TRBD2 TRBJ2-3 TRBV19 many TGTGCCAGTAGGGGACTAGCGCTTGACACAGATACGCAGTATTTT CASRGLALDTDTQYF
NA TRBJ2-1 TRBV19 many TGTGCCAGTAGCGACGCGGGGATCAATGAGCAGTTCTTC CASSDAGINEQFF
TRBD1 TRBJ2-5 TRBV29-1 many TGCAGCGTAGGGACAGGGCTTCAAGAGACCCAGTACTTC CSVGTGLQETQYF
TRBD1 TRBJ2-1 TRBV28 NA TGTGCCAGCAGCCGACCGGGACAGGGAGATCGGGGGGACTTC CASSRPGQGDRGDF
NA TRBJ2-2 TRBV28 NA TGTGCCAGCAGTTTAGGCCTAGCGCGCACCGGGGAGCTGTTTTTT CASSLGLARTGELFF
TRBD1 TRBJ2-7 TRBV19 many TGTGCCAGTAGGAGACAGGGGGAATCCTACGAGCAGTACTTC CASRRQGESYEQYF
NA TRBJ2-7 TRBV6-1 many TGTGCCAGCAGTGGGTCCAGGGGAGGCCACGAGCAGTACTTC CASSGSRGGHEQYF
NA TRBJ2-3 TRBV3-1 NA TGTGCCAGCAGCCAAGTTTCGGGGAGCGGCACAGATACGCAGTATTTT CASSQVSGSGTDTQYF
TRBD2 TRBJ2-5 TRBV20-1 few TGCAGTGCTAGAAGTTTTCGGGAGGGGACGCAAGAGACCCAGTACTTC CSARSFREGTQETQYF
NA TRBJ1-5 TRBV5-1 many TGCGCCAGCAGTAAGGAACCCGGGAGCAATCAGCCCCAGCATTTT CASSKEPGSNQPQHF